This T cell receptor (beta chain) was sequenced during a study of T cell responses to AZD1222 COVID-19 vaccine. The germline V gene has CDR1 SNHLY and CDR2 FYNNEI. V gave up 7 bases and J gave up 2 bases, with 14 bases separating them. The CDR3 extends over 14 amino acids. The method was immunoSEQ multiplex PCR; TCRdb's version includes in-frame clones alone and lacks a portion of them. Of approximately 100,000 clones in the sample, just under 90% were seen once. The TCR was taken from an adult in good health. J is TRBJ1-2 and V is TRBV2, with no clear D. This material consisted of peripheral blood, taken on day 0 of AZD1222 vaccination. Here the CDR3 DNA reads TGTGCCAGCACCCCGGAACAGATGAACTATGGCTACACCTTC. It encodes CASTPEQMNYGYTF.